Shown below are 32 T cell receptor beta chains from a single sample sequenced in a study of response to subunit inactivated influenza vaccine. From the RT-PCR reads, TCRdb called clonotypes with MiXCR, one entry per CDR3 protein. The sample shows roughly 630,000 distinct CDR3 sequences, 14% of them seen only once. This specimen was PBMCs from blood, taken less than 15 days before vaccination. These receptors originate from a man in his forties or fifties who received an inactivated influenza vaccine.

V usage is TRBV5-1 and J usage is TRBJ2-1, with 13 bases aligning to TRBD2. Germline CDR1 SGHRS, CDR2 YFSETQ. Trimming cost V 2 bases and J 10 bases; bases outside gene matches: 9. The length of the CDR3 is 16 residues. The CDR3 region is CASSFRTSGGAAEQFF. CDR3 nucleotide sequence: TGCGCCAGCAGCTTTCGTACTAGCGGGGGGGCTGCCGAGCAGTTCTTC.

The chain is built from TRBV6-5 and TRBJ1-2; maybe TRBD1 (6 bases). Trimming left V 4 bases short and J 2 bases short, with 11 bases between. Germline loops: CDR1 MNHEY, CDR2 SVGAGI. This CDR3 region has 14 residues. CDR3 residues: CASSSEGGNYGYTF. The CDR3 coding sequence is TGTGCCAGCAGTTCCGAAGGGGGAAACTATGGCTACACCTTC.

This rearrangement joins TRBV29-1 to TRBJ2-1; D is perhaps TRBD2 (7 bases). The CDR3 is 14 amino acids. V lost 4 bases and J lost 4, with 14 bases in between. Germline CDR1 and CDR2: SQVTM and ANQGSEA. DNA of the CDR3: TGCAGCGTTGGAGGGGGGGAAACGTACAATGAGCAGTTCTTC. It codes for CSVGGGETYNEQFF.

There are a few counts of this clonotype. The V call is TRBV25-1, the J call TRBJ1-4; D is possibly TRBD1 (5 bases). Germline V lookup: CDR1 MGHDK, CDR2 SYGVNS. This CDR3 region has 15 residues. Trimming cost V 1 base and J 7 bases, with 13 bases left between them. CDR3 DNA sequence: TGTGCCAGCAGTGAATGGAGCGAAGGGGCTGAAAAACTGTTTTTT. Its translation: CASSEWSEGAEKLFF. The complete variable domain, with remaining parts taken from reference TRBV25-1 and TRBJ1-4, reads EADIYQTPRYLVIGTGKKITLECSQTMGHDKMYWYQQDPGMELHLIHYSYGVNSTEKGDLSSESTVSRIRTEHFPLTLESARPSHTSQYLCASSEWSEGAEKLFFGSGTQLSVL.

DNA for the CDR3: TGCGCCAGCAGCTCCGAACTAGCGGGAGGGCCGTCAGAGACCCAGTACTTC. Residues: CASSSELAGGPSETQYF. V usage is TRBV5-1 and J usage is TRBJ2-5, with 13 bases identical to TRBD2. V shed 3 bases and J 4 bases; nucleotides not matched to a gene: 9. This CDR3 is 17 amino acids long. Germline assignment: CDR1 SGHRS and CDR2 YFSETQ.

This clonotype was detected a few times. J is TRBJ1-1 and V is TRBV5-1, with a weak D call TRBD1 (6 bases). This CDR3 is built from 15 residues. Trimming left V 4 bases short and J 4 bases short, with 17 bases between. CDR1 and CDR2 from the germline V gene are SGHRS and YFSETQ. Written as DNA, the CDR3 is TGCGCCAGCAGCCCGGGAGGGGGGTTCGGCACTGAAGCTTTCTTT. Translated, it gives CASSPGGGFGTEAFF.

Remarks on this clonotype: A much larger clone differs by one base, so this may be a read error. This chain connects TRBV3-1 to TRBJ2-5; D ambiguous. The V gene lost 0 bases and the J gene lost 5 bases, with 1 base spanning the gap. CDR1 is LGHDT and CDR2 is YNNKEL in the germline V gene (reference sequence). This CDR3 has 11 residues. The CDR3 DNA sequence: TGTGCCAGCAGCCAAGACGAGACCCAGTACTTC. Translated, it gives CASSQDETQYF.

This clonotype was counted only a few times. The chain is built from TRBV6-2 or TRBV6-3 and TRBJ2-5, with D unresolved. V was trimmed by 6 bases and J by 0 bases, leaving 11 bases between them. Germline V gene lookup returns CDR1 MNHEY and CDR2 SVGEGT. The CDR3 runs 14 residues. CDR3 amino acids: CASSHAPYQETQYF. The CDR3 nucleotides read TGTGCCAGCAGCCACGCCCCATACCAAGAGACCCAGTACTTC.

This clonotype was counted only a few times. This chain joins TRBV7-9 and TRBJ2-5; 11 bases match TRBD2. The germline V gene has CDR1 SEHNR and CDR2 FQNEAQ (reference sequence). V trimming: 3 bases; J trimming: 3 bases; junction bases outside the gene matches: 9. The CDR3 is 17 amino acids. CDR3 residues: CASSFPTSGGRKETQYF. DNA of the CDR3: TGTGCCAGCAGCTTTCCCACTAGCGGGGGACGAAAAGAGACCCAGTACTTC.

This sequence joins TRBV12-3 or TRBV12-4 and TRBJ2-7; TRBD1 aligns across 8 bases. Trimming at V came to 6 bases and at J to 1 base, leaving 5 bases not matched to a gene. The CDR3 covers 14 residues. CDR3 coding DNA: TGTGCCAGCAGGCGTCAGGGGGCGTCCTACGAGCAGTACTTC. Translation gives CASRRQGASYEQYF.

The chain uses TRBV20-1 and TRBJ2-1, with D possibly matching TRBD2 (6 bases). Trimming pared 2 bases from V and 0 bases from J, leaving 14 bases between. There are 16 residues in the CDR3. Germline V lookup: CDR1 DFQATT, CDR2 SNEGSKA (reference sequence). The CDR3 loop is CSARPIAASSYNEQFF. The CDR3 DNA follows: TGCAGTGCTAGACCTATAGCGGCGAGCTCCTACAATGAGCAGTTCTTC.

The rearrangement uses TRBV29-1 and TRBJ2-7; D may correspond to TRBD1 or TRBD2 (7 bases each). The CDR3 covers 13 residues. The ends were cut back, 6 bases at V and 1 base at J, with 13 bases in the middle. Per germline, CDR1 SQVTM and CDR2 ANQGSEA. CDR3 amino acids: CSVAQGGSYEQYF. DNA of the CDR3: TGCAGCGTGGCGCAGGGGGGGTCCTACGAGCAGTACTTC.

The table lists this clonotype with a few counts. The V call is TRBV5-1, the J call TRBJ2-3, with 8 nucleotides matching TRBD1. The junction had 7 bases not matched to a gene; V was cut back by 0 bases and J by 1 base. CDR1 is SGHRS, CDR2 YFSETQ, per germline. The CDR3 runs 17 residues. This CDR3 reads CASSLVAGTGGTDTQYF. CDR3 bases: TGCGCCAGCAGCTTGGTCGCGGGGACAGGCGGCACAGATACGCAGTATTTT.

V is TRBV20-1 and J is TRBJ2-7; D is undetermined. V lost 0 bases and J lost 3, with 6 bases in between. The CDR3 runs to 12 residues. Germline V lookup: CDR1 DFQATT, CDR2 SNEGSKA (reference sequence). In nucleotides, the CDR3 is TGCAGTGCTAGAGATATAGGCTACGAGCAGTACTTC. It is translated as CSARDIGYEQYF.

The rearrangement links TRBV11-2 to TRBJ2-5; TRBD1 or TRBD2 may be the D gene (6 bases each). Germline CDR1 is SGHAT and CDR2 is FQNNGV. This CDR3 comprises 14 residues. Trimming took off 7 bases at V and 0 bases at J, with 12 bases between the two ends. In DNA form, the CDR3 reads TGTGCCAGCAACCACGGGGGCCACCAAGAGACCCAGTACTTC. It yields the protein CASNHGGHQETQYF.

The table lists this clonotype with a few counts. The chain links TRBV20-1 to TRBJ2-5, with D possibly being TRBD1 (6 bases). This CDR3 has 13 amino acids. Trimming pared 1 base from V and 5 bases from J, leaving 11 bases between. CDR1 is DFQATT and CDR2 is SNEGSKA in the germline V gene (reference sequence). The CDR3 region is CSARGGGVETQYF. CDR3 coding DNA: TGCAGTGCTAGAGGAGGGGGAGTGGAGACCCAGTACTTC.

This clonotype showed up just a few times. CDR3 coding DNA: TGTGCCAGCAGCTCACAGGGTCTTGAGCAGTTCTTC. Its translation is CASSSQGLEQFF. The rearrangement links TRBV7-9 to TRBJ2-1; D might be TRBD1 (6 bases). CDR1 is SEHNR, CDR2 FQNEAQ, per germline (reference sequence). CDR3 length equals 12 residues. Trimming took 4 bases from V and 9 from J, leaving 10 bases between them.

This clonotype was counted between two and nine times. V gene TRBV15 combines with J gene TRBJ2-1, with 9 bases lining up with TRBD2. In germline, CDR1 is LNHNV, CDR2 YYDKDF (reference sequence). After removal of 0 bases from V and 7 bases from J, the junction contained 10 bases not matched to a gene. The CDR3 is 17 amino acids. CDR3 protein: CATSRDGRVAGANEQFF. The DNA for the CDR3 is TGTGCCACCAGCAGAGACGGGAGGGTAGCGGGAGCGAATGAGCAGTTCTTC.

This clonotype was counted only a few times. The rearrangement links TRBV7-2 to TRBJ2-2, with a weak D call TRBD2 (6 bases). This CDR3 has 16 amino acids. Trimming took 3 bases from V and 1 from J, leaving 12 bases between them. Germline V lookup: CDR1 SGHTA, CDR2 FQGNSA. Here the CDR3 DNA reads TGTGCCAGCAGCTTGATACCCGGGGGGAACACCGGGGAGCTGTTTTTT. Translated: CASSLIPGGNTGELFF.

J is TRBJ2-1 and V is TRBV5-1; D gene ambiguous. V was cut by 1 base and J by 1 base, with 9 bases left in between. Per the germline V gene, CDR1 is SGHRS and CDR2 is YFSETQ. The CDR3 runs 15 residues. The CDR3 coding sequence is TGCGCCAGCAGCTTGTTGTCAAAATCCTACAATGAGCAGTTCTTC. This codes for CASSLLSKSYNEQFF.

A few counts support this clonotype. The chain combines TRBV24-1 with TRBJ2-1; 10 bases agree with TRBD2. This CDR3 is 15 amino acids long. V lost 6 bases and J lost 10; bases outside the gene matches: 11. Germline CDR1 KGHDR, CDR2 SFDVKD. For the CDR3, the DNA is TGTGCCACCAGTTCTTCCCCTTCTAGCGGGGGAGAGCAGTTCTTC. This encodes CATSSSPSSGGEQFF.

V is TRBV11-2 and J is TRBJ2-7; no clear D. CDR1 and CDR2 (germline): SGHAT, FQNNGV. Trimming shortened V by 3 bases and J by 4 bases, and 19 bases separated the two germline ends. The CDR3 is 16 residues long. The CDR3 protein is CASSFPFSQGPYEQYF. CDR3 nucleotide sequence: TGTGCCAGCAGCTTCCCCTTTTCGCAAGGCCCTTACGAGCAGTACTTC.

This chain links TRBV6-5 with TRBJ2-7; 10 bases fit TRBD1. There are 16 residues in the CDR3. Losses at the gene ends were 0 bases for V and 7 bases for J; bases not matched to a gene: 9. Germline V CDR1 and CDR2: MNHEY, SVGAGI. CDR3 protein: CASSYSIGTGEWEQYF. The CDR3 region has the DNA TGTGCCAGCAGTTACTCGATAGGGACAGGGGAGTGGGAGCAGTACTTC.

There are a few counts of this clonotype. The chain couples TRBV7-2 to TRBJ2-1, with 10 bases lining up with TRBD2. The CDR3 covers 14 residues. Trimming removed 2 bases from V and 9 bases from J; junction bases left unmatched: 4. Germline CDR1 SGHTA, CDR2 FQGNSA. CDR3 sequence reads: CASSLQAGGSEQFF. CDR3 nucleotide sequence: TGTGCCAGCAGCTTACAAGCGGGAGGGAGTGAGCAGTTCTTC.

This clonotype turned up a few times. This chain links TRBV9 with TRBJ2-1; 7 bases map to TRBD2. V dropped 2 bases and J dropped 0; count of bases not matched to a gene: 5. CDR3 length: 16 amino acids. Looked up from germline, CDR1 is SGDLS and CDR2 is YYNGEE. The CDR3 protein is CASSVSGASSYNEQFF. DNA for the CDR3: TGTGCCAGCAGCGTGAGCGGGGCGAGCTCCTACAATGAGCAGTTCTTC.

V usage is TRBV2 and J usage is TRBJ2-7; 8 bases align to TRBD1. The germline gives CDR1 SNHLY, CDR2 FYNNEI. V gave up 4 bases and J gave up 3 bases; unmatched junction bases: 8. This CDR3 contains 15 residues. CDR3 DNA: TGTGCCAGCAGTGTCCACAGGGGGTCGGGCTACGAGCAGTACTTC. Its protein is CASSVHRGSGYEQYF.

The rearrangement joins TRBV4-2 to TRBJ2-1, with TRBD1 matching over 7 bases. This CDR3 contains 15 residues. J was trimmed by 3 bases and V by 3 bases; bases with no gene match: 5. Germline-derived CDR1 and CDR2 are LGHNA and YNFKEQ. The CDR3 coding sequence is TGTGCCAGCAGCCAGGGACAGACCTACTACAATGAGCAGTTCTTC. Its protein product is CASSQGQTYYNEQFF.

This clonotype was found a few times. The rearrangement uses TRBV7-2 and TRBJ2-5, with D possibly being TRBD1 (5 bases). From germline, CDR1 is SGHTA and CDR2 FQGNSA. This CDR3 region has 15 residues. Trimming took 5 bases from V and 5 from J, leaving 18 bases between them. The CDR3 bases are TGTGCCAGCAGCCGCTACGGACACCAAGGGGAGACCCAGTACTTC. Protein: CASSRYGHQGETQYF.

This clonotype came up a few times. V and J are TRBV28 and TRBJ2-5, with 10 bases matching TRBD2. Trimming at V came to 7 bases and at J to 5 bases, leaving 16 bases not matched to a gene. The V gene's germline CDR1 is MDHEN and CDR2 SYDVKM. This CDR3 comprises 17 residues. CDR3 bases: TGTGCCAGCACCATAAGGGGGCTAGCGGGAGAAGGGGAGACCCAGTACTTC. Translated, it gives CASTIRGLAGEGETQYF.

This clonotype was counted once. The CDR3 DNA is TGTGCCAGCAGACGGACCCGGGTAGGCACAGATACGCAGTATTTT. Translation gives CASRRTRVGTDTQYF. The chain combines TRBV7-9 with TRBJ2-3, with D unclear. Germline CDR1 and CDR2: SEHNR and FQNEAQ (reference sequence). Trimming pared 6 bases from V and 1 base from J, leaving 14 bases between. The CDR3 runs 15 residues.

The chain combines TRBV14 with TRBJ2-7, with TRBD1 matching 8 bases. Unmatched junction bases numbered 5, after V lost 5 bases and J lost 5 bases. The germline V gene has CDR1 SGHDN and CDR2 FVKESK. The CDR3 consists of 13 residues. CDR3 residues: CASSEDRAHEQYF. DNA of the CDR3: TGTGCCAGCAGCGAGGACAGGGCGCACGAGCAGTACTTC.

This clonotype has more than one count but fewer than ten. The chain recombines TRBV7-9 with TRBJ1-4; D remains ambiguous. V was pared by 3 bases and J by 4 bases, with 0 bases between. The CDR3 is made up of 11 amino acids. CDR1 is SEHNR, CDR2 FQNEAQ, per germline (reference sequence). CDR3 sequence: CASSFNEKLFF. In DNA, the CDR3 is TGTGCCAGCAGCTTTAATGAAAAACTGTTTTTT.